The clone carrying this TCR beta chain was seen ten or more times. The antigen remains undetermined. The CDR3 covers 12 residues. Trimming stripped 4 bases from V and 6 bases from J, with 10 bases between. Germline values: CDR1 SGHVS, CDR2 FNYEAQ. These data come from a study of early T cells in non-severe SARS-CoV-2 infection. Study-level findings and limits: Using VDJdb, the matching emphasized anti-spike CD8 responses while missing private and CD4 specificities.

TCRdb ran MiXCR on the 5' RACE reads and lists one entry per CDR3 protein. The sample has around 30,000 distinct CDR3 sequences, around 5.6% seen once. What was sequenced was whole blood. V usage is TRBV7-6 and J usage is TRBJ2-7, with D perhaps TRBD2 (6 bases). This sequence was found in an adult who was a healthcare worker with PCR-confirmed SARS-CoV-2 infection or an uninfected control (not recorded which). CDR3 in DNA: TGTGCCAGCAGCTCGACTAGATCCGAGCAGTACTTC. It codes for CASSSTRSEQYF.